This TCR beta chain was captured by sequencing in a study of OX40 agonist ivuxolimab in advanced cancers. Turning to the study itself: The patients received agonistic anti-OX40 (CD134) antibody ivuxolimab. Recorded diagnoses for dose-escalation patients were hepatocellular carcinoma, melanoma, renal cell or head and neck cancer. Participants, around 80% male, averaged approximately 60 years of age, ranging from 23 to 79. Partial responses were achieved by three patients, of whom one had hepatocellular carcinoma and two had cutaneous melanoma.

CDR3 length: 14 residues. The V end lost 2 bases, the J end lost 0 bases, and 5 bases lay between the germline ends. Germline V gene data show CDR1 as SGHTA and CDR2 as FQGNSA. Repertoires were generated with immunoSEQ multiplex PCR, while TCRdb's copy carries only in-frame clones and drops some. The sample records 50,000 to 60,000 clones, about nine tenths being singletons. The gene calls are TRBV7-2 and TRBJ2-4; D is undetermined. This receptor was taken from an adult with an advanced solid tumor such as melanoma, head and neck, liver or kidney cancer. This material consisted of CD4+ or CD8+ T cells sorted from blood, taken in a trial of the OX40 agonist ivuxolimab. CDR3 DNA sequence: TGTGCCAGCAGCTTACGGGTAGCCAAAAACATTCAGTACTTC. Translation: CASSLRVAKNIQYF.